Here is one T cell receptor beta chain with its context. Antigen specificity is unknown. Measured with immunoSEQ multiplex PCR; TCRdb has only the in-frame clones, and not every one. The sample records roughly 150,000 clones, approximately 96% being singletons. The sample comes from a study of cytomegalovirus exposure and HLA in healthy donors. Study findings and constraints: The authors listed roughly 150 TCR beta chains as cytomegalovirus-associated.

V lost 5 bases, J lost 2 bases, and 6 bases stayed unmatched. CDR1 SEHNR and CDR2 FQNEAQ come from the germline V gene (reference sequence). The CDR3 spans 15 residues. The chain links TRBV7-9 to TRBJ1-1; 9 nucleotides match TRBD1. The sequenced material came from PBMCs. This TCR was recovered from a woman under 30 in good health and CMV-seronegative. The CDR3 spells CASSLRQGVNTEAFF. As DNA, the CDR3 is TGTGCCAGCAGCCTGAGACAGGGGGTAAACACTGAAGCTTTCTTT.